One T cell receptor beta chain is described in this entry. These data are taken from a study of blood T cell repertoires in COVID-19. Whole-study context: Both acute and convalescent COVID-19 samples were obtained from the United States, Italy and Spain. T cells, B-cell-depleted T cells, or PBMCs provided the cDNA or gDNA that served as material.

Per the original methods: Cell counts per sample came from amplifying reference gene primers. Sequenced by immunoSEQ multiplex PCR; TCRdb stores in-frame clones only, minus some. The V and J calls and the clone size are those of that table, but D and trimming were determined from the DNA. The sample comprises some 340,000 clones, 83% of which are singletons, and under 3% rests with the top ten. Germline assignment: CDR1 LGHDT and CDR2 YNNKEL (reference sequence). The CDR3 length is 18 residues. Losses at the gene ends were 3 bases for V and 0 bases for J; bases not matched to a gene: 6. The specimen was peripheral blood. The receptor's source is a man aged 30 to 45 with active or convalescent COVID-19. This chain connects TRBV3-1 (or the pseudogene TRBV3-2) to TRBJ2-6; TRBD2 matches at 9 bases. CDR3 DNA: TGTGCCAGCAGCCACGTTAGCGGGAGTACCTCTGGGGCCAACGTCCTGACTTTC. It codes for CASSHVSGSTSGANVLTF.